This record looks at one T cell receptor beta chain sequence and its context. Its antigen remains unknown. Based on CD45RO/CCR7/CD25/CD127/CD95/CD27, CD4+ regulatory, stem cell-like memory, naive and central memory cells were sorted. The sample is drawn from a study of beta chain features in type 1 diabetes. Overall study context: On cell yields, gender and age, patients and healthy donors were similar. Study conclusions and caveats: Type 1 diabetes patients had moderately but significantly shorter TCRB CDR3s in all four CD4+ subsets.

Expressed TCRB transcripts got sequenced, as all isolated RNA was reverse transcribed. The data were produced by immunoSEQ multiplex PCR, yet TCRdb's version contains in-frame clones alone and is incomplete. The table shows about 400,000 clones, with around 12% occurring only once. The CDR3 has 14 amino acids. The V end lost 5 bases, the J end lost 2 bases, and 11 bases lay between the germline ends. In germline, CDR1 is SEHNR, CDR2 FQNEAQ (reference sequence). The sequenced material came from naive CD4+ T cells from blood. The chain joins TRBV7-9 to TRBJ2-3; the D gene is possibly TRBD1 (5 bases). The TCR was taken from a woman younger than 30 with type 1 diabetes. In DNA form, the CDR3 reads TGTGCCAGCAGCCATGGACAATCCACAGATACGCAGTATTTT. It translates to CASSHGQSTDTQYF.